This section outlines one TCR beta chain sequence together with its context. Per the study methods: Amplification of reference gene primers was used by the study to estimate nucleated cell counts. The table came from immunoSEQ multiplex PCR; TCRdb's copy has only in-frame clones and leaves some out. Clonal size and the V and J genes are those of that table, whereas D and trimming came from the DNA. The data contain some 240,000 clones, about four fifths of them singletons. Trimming stripped 0 bases from V and 3 bases from J, with 8 bases between. This CDR3 has 14 amino acids. Germline V gives CDR1 ENHRY, CDR2 SYGVKD. This entry is derived from a study of blood T cell repertoires in COVID-19. Overall study context: Samples of COVID-19 (acute and convalescent) were obtained from the United States, Italy and Spain. The analysed material was cDNA or gDNA that came from T cells, B-cell-depleted T cells, or PBMCs.

Enrollment of patients from Seattle took place during active infection, with longitudinal follow-up. This clonotype was obtained from a woman older than 75 with COVID-19, enrolled during active disease. This rearrangement joins TRBV10-3 to TRBJ1-2, with D possibly being TRBD1 (6 bases). The sample taken for sequencing was peripheral blood. CDR3 DNA sequence: TGTGCCATCAGTGAGTCGACAGGCTACTATGGCTACACCTTC. It translates to CAISESTGYYGYTF.